This T cell receptor (beta chain) was sequenced for a study of hypomethylating agent response in myelodysplastic syndrome. At the level of the study: Of these patients, about six responded (complete response or hematologic improvement) and five did not. Study results and limitations: Healthy controls were not age-matched to MDS patients, possibly affecting comparisons.

TCRdb's table, derived via immunoSEQ multiplex PCR, lists solely in-frame clones and lacks some. Of 5,500 to 8,500 clones in the sample, more than 85% were seen once. The CDR3 sequence is 15 residues long. Germline V CDR1 and CDR2: LNHNV, YYDKDF (reference sequence). With 0 bases removed from V and 4 bases from J, the gap between germline ends came to 11 bases. Turning to this clone: What it binds is not known.

V is TRBV15 and J is TRBJ2-3; no reliable D call. The source was bone marrow, collected before or after starting hypomethylating agent treatment for myelodysplastic syndrome (not recorded which). This clonotype was sampled from a human donor with myelodysplastic syndrome. The CDR3: CATSRDWGGSDTQYF. CDR3 nucleotide sequence: TGTGCCACCAGCAGAGATTGGGGTGGTTCAGATACGCAGTATTTT.